The 20 T cell receptor beta chains below come from one sample, sequenced in a study of blood T cell repertoires in COVID-19. The table came from immunoSEQ multiplex PCR; TCRdb's copy has only in-frame clones and leaves some out. Of about 140,000 clones listed, roughly 80% are singletons. The sequenced material came from peripheral blood. The receptors stem from a man aged 65-85 years who had recovered from COVID-19.

The rearrangement uses TRBV11-2 and TRBJ1-6, with D maybe TRBD1 (5 bases). This CDR3 contains 18 residues. V was clipped by 0 bases and J by 4 bases, with 16 bases between them. Germline V gives CDR1 SGHAT, CDR2 FQNNGV. CDR3 region: CASSLDVDRQPYNSPLHF. In DNA, the CDR3 is TGTGCCAGCAGCTTAGATGTAGACCGACAGCCATATAATTCACCCCTCCACTTT.

The CDR3 protein is CASRGQGLSKNIQYF. In DNA form, the CDR3 reads TGTGCCAGTAGGGGGCAGGGCTTGTCCAAAAACATTCAGTACTTC. The V call is TRBV19, the J call TRBJ2-4; the D gene is possibly TRBD1 (5 bases). The V and J ends lost 6 bases and 2 bases respectively, with 14 bases between them. The CDR3 has 15 amino acids. Germline-derived CDR1 and CDR2 are LNHDA and SQIVND (reference sequence).

V and J are TRBV6-6 and TRBJ2-7; D might be TRBD2 (6 bases). Germline loops: CDR1 MNHNY, CDR2 SVGAGI (reference sequence). The CDR3 is made up of 14 amino acids. Trimming cost V 10 bases and J 0 bases, with 16 bases left between them. Here the CDR3 DNA reads TGTGCCACACTTATGACGGGAGCCTCCTACGAGCAGTACTTC. Translating it yields CATLMTGASYEQYF.

The chain uses TRBV7-9 and TRBJ2-3, with 10 positions matching TRBD2. Germline V gene sequence: CDR1 SEHNR, CDR2 FQNEAQ (reference sequence). CDR3 length equals 17 residues. With V trimmed by 6 bases and J by 6 bases, 15 bases remained unmatched. The chain's CDR3 is CASSYLFTSGKMDTQYF. CDR3 bases: TGTGCCAGCAGTTACCTGTTTACTAGCGGGAAGATGGATACGCAGTATTTT.

In DNA, the CDR3 is TGTGCCAGCAGCTTCCCCCGAGAGGGGGATTACAATGAGCAGTTCTTC. Translating gives CASSFPREGDYNEQFF. The chain joins TRBV7-6 to TRBJ2-1, with D maybe TRBD1 (6 bases). From germline, CDR1 is SGHVS and CDR2 FNYEAQ. The CDR3 runs 16 residues. Trimming stripped 3 bases from V and 4 bases from J, with 16 bases between.

The V and J genes are TRBV10-3 and TRBJ2-7; D is unresolved. Germline-derived CDR1 and CDR2 are ENHRY and SYGVKD. Trimming removed 3 bases from V and 2 bases from J, with 8 bases in between. The CDR3 sequence is 13 residues long. DNA for the CDR3: TGTGCCATCAGTGATAGTGTTGCCTACGAGCAGTACTTC. It yields the protein CAISDSVAYEQYF.

The V and J genes are TRBV4-1 and TRBJ1-1, with 8 bases that match TRBD1. After removal of 2 bases from V and 2 bases from J, the junction contained 4 bases not matched to a gene. The germline CDR1 and CDR2 sequences are MGHRA and YSYEKL. The CDR3 is made up of 15 amino acids. This chain's CDR3 is CASSQSTGENTEAFF. The CDR3 DNA follows: TGCGCCAGCAGCCAATCGACAGGGGAAAACACTGAAGCTTTCTTT.

The chain is built from TRBV6-5 and TRBJ2-7, with unresolved D. Trimming removed 2 bases from V and 1 base from J, with 12 bases in between. Germline lookup yields CDR1 MNHEY and CDR2 SVGAGI. The CDR3 contains 15 residues. CDR3 loop: CASSYEAPLSYEQYF. The DNA for the CDR3 is TGTGCCAGCAGTTACGAGGCACCGTTGTCCTACGAGCAGTACTTC.

The chain carries TRBV3-1 (or the pseudogene TRBV3-2) and TRBJ1-1; D is perhaps TRBD1 (5 bases). Germline V CDR1 and CDR2: LGHDT, YNNKEL (reference sequence). V gave up 6 bases and J gave up 6 bases, with 11 bases separating them. CDR3 length: 12 amino acids. The CDR3 sequence: CASSRGGAEAFF. In DNA, the CDR3 is TGTGCCAGCAGTCGGGGAGGGGCTGAAGCTTTCTTT.

This clone was counted once. This chain connects TRBV18 to TRBJ2-1, with 13 bases identical to TRBD2. V was clipped by 3 bases and J by 6 bases; unmatched bases: 8. In germline, CDR1 is KGHSH, CDR2 LQKENI. This CDR3 region has 17 residues. CDR3 amino acids: CASSPRGLAGTLNEQFF. The CDR3 region has the DNA TGTGCCAGCTCACCCCGGGGACTAGCGGGGACTCTCAATGAGCAGTTCTTC.

The CDR3 coding sequence is TGCGCCAGTGCCGGGGGTGGGTCCTACGAGCAGTACTTC. Translating gives CASAGGGSYEQYF. This rearrangement joins TRBV10-2 to TRBJ2-7; D may be TRBD2 (6 bases). This CDR3 comprises 13 residues. Germline V CDR1 and CDR2: WSHSY, SAAADI. Trimming cost V 9 bases and J 1 base, with 13 bases left between them.

This clone has only one observation. V gene TRBV12-5 combines with J gene TRBJ1-3; 7 bases fit TRBD1. V dropped 7 bases and J dropped 6; count of bases not matched to a gene: 9. The CDR3 spans 14 residues. CDR1 LGHNT and CDR2 FRNRAP come from the germline V gene. This CDR3 is CASVRQGEENTIYF. CDR3 DNA: TGTGCTAGTGTTCGACAGGGTGAGGAAAACACCATATATTTT.

At least ten counts were recorded for this clone. The chain carries TRBV18 and TRBJ2-1, with a possible D match to TRBD2 (7 bases). CDR1 and CDR2 from the germline V gene are KGHSH and LQKENI. This CDR3 has 14 amino acids. Trimming took 4 bases from V and 4 from J, leaving 11 bases between them. CDR3 DNA sequence: TGTGCCAGCTCACGGGCGGGGGCTTACAATGAGCAGTTCTTC. Translating it yields CASSRAGAYNEQFF.

The chain carries TRBV5-4 and TRBJ1-1, with 7 bases matching TRBD1. The CDR3 has 17 residues. CDR1 SGHNT and CDR2 YYREEE come from the germline V gene (reference sequence). Trimming removed 4 bases from V and 5 bases from J; junction bases left unmatched: 17. CDR3 coding DNA: TGTGCCAGCAGCCCCCCAGGGGGACGACAGGGAAAAACTGAAGCTTTCTTT. Translating it yields CASSPPGGRQGKTEAFF.

J is TRBJ2-7 and V is TRBV28; TRBD1 agrees at 9 bases. V dropped 3 bases and J dropped 0; count of bases not matched to a gene: 9. Germline V gene lookup returns CDR1 MDHEN and CDR2 SYDVKM. The CDR3 sequence is 17 residues long. The CDR3 here is CASSFGTGTRSSYEQYF. The CDR3 nucleotides are TGTGCCAGCAGTTTTGGGACAGGGACAAGGAGCTCCTACGAGCAGTACTTC.

The chain couples TRBV9 to TRBJ2-3, with 9 bases fitting TRBD2. CDR1 is SGDLS and CDR2 is YYNGEE in the germline V gene. The length of the CDR3 is 15 residues. After removal of 5 bases from V and 0 bases from J, the junction contained 4 bases not matched to a gene. CDR3 in DNA: TGTGCCAGCAGGGCTAGCGGGACTAGCACAGATACGCAGTATTTT. Protein: CASRASGTSTDTQYF.

The chain carries TRBV5-6 and TRBJ2-5; the match to TRBD1 covers 8 bases. In germline, CDR1 is SGHDT, CDR2 YYEEEE. Trimming removed 3 bases from V and 5 bases from J; junction bases left unmatched: 12. The CDR3 spans 16 residues. The CDR3 sequence: CASSSRDRSLRETQYF. The DNA for the CDR3 is TGTGCCAGCAGCTCCCGGGACAGGAGTTTGAGGGAGACCCAGTACTTC. The entire variable domain, with the rest obtained from reference TRBV5-6 and TRBJ2-5, is as follows: DAGVTQSPTHLIKTRGQQVTLRCSPKSGHDTVSWYQQALGQGPQFIFQYYEEEERQRGNFPDRFSGHQFPNYSSELNVNALLLGDSALYLCASSSRDRSLRETQYFGPGTRLLVL.

The genes are TRBV30 and TRBJ2-2, with D tentatively TRBD1 (6 bases). The length of the CDR3 is 15 residues. V lost 2 bases to trimming and J lost 2 bases, with 12 bases between them. Germline V lookup: CDR1 GTSNPN, CDR2 SVGIG (reference sequence). Here the CDR3 DNA reads TGTGCCTGGAGTCAGGGGACCCGCAACACCGGGGAGCTGTTTTTT. This sequence encodes CAWSQGTRNTGELFF.

The chain employs TRBV12-2 and TRBJ1-5. TRBV12-2 constitutes a pseudogene. The CDR3 is 11 residues long. The CDR3 reads CASGGNQPQHF. CDR3 bases: TGTGCAAGCGGGGGGAATCAGCCCCAGCATTTT.

This clone was counted between two and nine times. The chain recombines TRBV10-3 with TRBJ2-7; 10 bases agree with TRBD2. Germline V gives CDR1 ENHRY, CDR2 SYGVKD. The CDR3 runs to 16 residues. Unmatched junction bases numbered 10, after V lost 7 bases and J lost 1 base. Written as DNA, the CDR3 is TGTGCCATCAAATCCGGGACTAGCGAAAATTCCTACGAGCAGTACTTC. It yields the protein CAIKSGTSENSYEQYF.